A single sample is the source of the 14 T cell receptor beta chains below, sequenced in a study of monozygotic twins with inflammatory bowel disease. Each CDR3 protein gets one entry in TCRdb, which reprocessed the 5' RACE reads and gives no DNA. The sample data list approximately 330,000 distinct CDR3 sequences. Specimen: blood. The receptors derive from a human donor with ulcerative colitis or Crohn's disease, or a healthy co-twin of an affected twin (not recorded which).

This chain links TRBV5-1 with TRBJ2-1. The CDR3 length is 15 residues. Germline CDR1 is SGHRS and CDR2 is YFSETQ. The CDR3 spells CASSLGWGNNNEQFF.

V and J are TRBV4-3 and TRBJ1-1; absent DNA, TCRdb's TRBD1 call cannot be checked. This CDR3 is built from 15 residues. Germline V gene sequence: CDR1 LGHNA, CDR2 YSLEER. The CDR3 here is CASSPGQAGNTEAFF.

The V gene is TRBV12-3 or TRBV12-4, the J gene TRBJ2-1. The CDR3 is made up of 14 amino acids. CDR3 sequence: CASSARGSYNEQFF.

V usage is TRBV28 and J usage is TRBJ2-7; the TRBD1 assignment by TCRdb is unverifiable without DNA. Per the germline V gene, CDR1 is MDHEN and CDR2 is SYDVKM. CDR3 length: 15 residues. CDR3 amino acids: CASSVRGRVSYEQYF. Full variable domain (remainder filled in from reference TRBV28 and TRBJ2-7): DVKVTQSSRYLVKRTGEKVFLECVQDMDHENMFWYRQDPGLGLRLIYFSYDVKMKEKGDIPEGYSVSREKKERFSLILESASTNQTSMYLCASSVRGRVSYEQYFGPGTRLTVT.

The V gene is TRBV6-4, the J gene TRBJ1-6; TCRdb outputs TRBD1, but without DNA this stays unchecked. This CDR3 spans 14 amino acids. Germline V gene lookup returns CDR1 MRHNA and CDR2 SNTAGT. The chain's CDR3 is CASSDGQGASPLHF.

The J gene is TRBJ1-4, the V gene TRBV7-6. The CDR3 is 15 residues long. Looked up from germline, CDR1 is SGHVS and CDR2 is FNYEAQ. The CDR3 loop reads CASSLESGSNEKLFF.

The V call is TRBV9, the J call TRBJ2-4; the D gene TCRdb calls, TRBD2, cannot be checked with no DNA. This CDR3 is built from 15 residues. Looked up from germline, CDR1 is SGDLS and CDR2 is YYNGEE. The CDR3 loop reads CASSVAPGLRNIQYF.

CDR3 in amino acids: CASSLQRGYGYTF. The chain uses TRBV5-1 and TRBJ1-2. The CDR3 has 13 residues. Looked up from germline, CDR1 is SGHRS and CDR2 is YFSETQ.

The V and J genes are TRBV20-1 and TRBJ2-7; with no DNA, the TCRdb D assignment of TRBD1 cannot be verified. CDR3 length equals 17 residues. The V gene's germline CDR1 is DFQATT and CDR2 SNEGSKA (reference sequence). The CDR3 sequence: CSARDVGGEQGAYEQYF.

The chain has TRBV7-6 and TRBJ2-5; TCRdb returns TRBD1, unconfirmable since there is no DNA. The CDR3 has 16 residues. The germline V gene encodes CDR1 SGHVS and CDR2 FNYEAQ. The CDR3 sequence is CASSASGTPLQETQYF.

V usage is TRBV27 and J usage is TRBJ2-1; TCRdb's D call of TRBD2 is untestable without DNA. Germline V lookup: CDR1 MNHEY, CDR2 SMNVEV (reference sequence). The CDR3 is made up of 15 amino acids. The CDR3 region is CASSLYSGSYNEQFF.

CDR3 loop: CASSPPYWDRGVSTKNIQYF. The gene calls are TRBV5-6 and TRBJ2-4; TCRdb selects TRBD1, and the lack of DNA leaves this call unchecked. CDR1 is SGHDT and CDR2 is YYEEEE in the germline V gene. The CDR3 covers 20 residues.

Here the CDR3 reads CATSDPQGRGYTF. The chain employs TRBV24-1 and TRBJ1-2; the TCRdb call, TRBD1, lacks DNA for checking. Germline loops: CDR1 KGHDR, CDR2 SFDVKD. This CDR3 is built from 13 residues.

The V gene is TRBV7-2, the J gene TRBJ1-1. This CDR3 region has 15 residues. Germline V gene sequence: CDR1 SGHTA, CDR2 FQGNSA. The CDR3 is CASREGSGWNTEAFF.